This TCR beta chain was found in a study of technical replicates of blood from a handful of donors. V was pared by 6 bases and J by 7 bases, with 11 bases of the junction left unmatched. The CDR3 totals 15 residues. Germline V gene lookup returns CDR1 MNHNY and CDR2 SVGAGI (reference sequence). Sequenced by immunoSEQ multiplex PCR; TCRdb stores in-frame clones only, minus some. In the table there are approximately 78,000 clones, less than 97% of which are singletons. The sequence was obtained from a human donor in good health. The sample comprised T cells isolated from PBMCs. The chain combines TRBV6-6 with TRBJ2-7, with 11 positions matching TRBD1. The CDR3 protein is CASSSPDRGHHEQYF. In DNA form, the CDR3 reads TGTGCCAGCAGCTCGCCGGACAGGGGGCATCATGAGCAGTACTTC.